Here is one T cell receptor beta chain with its context. This entry comes from a study of cytomegalovirus exposure and HLA in healthy donors. With 60 Vbeta and 13 Jbeta primers, the PCR was carried out. The repertoire was sequenced with immunoSEQ multiplex PCR; TCRdb's copy has only in-frame clones and lacks some. The data contain about 130,000 clones, more than 75% of them seen just once; the ten biggest clones take up roughly an eighth. The V gene's germline CDR1 is MNHEY and CDR2 SVGAGI. CDR3 length equals 16 residues. V lost 2 bases and J lost 3, with 14 bases in between. Sample: PBMCs. The chain couples TRBV6-5 to TRBJ1-3; D gene ambiguous. The TCR originated in a woman in her fifties or sixties in good health and CMV-seropositive. The CDR3 here is CASSYGGPHDGNTIYF. CDR3 DNA sequence: TGTGCCAGCAGTTACGGTGGGCCTCACGATGGAAACACCATATATTTT.